The T cell receptor beta chain described here comes from a study of monozygotic twins with inflammatory bowel disease. CDR1 is SGHNT and CDR2 is YENEEA in the germline V gene. This CDR3 is built from 14 residues. Researchers ran eight separate cDNA reactions for each sample. Amplification used two nested PCRs: around 17 cycles, then approximately 9 cycles, on TCRalpha/TCRbeta cDNA. TCRdb reprocessed the 5' RACE reads; each CDR3 protein has one entry and no DNA is given. Its clone listing holds around 380,000 distinct CDR3 sequences. The TCR sequence derives from a human donor with ulcerative colitis or Crohn's disease, or a healthy co-twin of an affected twin (not recorded which). The sample comprised blood. This chain connects TRBV11-3 to TRBJ2-2; the TRBD2 assignment by TCRdb is unverifiable without DNA. CDR3 sequence reads: CASSPGGLIGELFF.